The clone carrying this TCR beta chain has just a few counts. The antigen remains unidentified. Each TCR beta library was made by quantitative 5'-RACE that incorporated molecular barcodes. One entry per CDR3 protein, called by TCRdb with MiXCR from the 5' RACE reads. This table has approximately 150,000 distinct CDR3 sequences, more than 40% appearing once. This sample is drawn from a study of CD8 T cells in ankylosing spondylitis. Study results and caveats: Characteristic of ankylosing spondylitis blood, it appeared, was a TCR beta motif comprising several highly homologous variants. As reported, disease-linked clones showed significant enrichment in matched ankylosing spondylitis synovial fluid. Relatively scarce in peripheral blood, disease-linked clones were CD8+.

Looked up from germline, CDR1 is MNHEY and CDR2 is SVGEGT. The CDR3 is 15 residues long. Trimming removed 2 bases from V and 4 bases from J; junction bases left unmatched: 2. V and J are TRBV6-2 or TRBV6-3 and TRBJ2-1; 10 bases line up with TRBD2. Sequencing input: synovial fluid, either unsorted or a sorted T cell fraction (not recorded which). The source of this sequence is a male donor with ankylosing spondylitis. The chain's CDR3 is CASSYGTSDYNEQFF. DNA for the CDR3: TGTGCCAGCAGTTACGGGACTAGCGATTACAATGAGCAGTTCTTC.